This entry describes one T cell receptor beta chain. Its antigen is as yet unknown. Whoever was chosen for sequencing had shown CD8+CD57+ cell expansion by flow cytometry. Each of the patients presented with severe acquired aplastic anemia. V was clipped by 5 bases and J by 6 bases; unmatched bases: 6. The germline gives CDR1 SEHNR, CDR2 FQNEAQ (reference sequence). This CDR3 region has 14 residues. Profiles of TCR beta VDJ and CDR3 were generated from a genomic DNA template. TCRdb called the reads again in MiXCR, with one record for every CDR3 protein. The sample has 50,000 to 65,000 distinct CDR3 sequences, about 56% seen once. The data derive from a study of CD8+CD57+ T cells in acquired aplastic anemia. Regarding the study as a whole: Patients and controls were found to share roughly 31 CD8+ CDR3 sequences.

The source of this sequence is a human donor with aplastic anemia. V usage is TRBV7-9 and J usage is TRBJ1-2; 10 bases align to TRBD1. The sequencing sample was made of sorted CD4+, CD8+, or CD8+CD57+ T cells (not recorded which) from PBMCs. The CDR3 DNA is TGTGCCAGCAGCACGAGGACAGGGGGAAATGGCTACACCTTC. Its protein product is CASSTRTGGNGYTF. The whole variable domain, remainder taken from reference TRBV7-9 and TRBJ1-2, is DTGVSQNPRHKITKRGQNVTFRCDPISEHNRLYWYRQTLGQGPEFLTYFQNEAQLEKSRLLSDRFSAERPKGSFSTLEIQRTEQGDSAMYLCASSTRTGGNGYTFGSGTRLTVV.